A single sample is the source of the 13 T cell receptor beta chains below, sequenced in a study of blood T cell repertoires in COVID-19. Generated by immunoSEQ multiplex PCR, the TCRdb table keeps only in-frame clones and is missing some. Of tens of thousands of clones in the sample, 65% to 85% were seen once. Material for sequencing was peripheral blood. The source of these receptors is a man over 45 with COVID-19, enrolled during active disease.

The V and J genes are TRBV5-1 and TRBJ2-3, with D tentatively TRBD1 (6 bases). The CDR3 has 16 amino acids. Between the trimmed V and J ends, which lost 4 bases and 0 bases, there was a span of 15 bases. CDR1 is SGHRS, CDR2 YFSETQ, per germline. The CDR3 coding sequence is TGCGCCAGCAGCCCCGCGCCAGGACAGAGCACAGATACGCAGTATTTT. Its protein product is CASSPAPGQSTDTQYF.

The chain recombines TRBV9 with TRBJ1-3; 7 nucleotides line up with TRBD1. The germline CDR1 and CDR2 sequences are SGDLS and YYNGEE. The J segment lost 2 bases and the V segment lost 0 bases, leaving 2 bases of the junction unmatched. The CDR3 extends over 15 amino acids. The chain's CDR3 is CASSVGQGAGNTIYF. For the CDR3, the DNA is TGTGCCAGCAGCGTAGGACAGGGTGCTGGAAACACCATATATTTT.

The chain is built from TRBV6-5 and TRBJ2-7, with 8 bases identical to TRBD1. Germline loops: CDR1 MNHEY, CDR2 SVGAGI. The junction had 7 bases not matched to a gene; V was cut back by 0 bases and J by 6 bases. The CDR3 extends over 15 amino acids. For the CDR3, the DNA is TGTGCCAGCAGTTACTCACGGCAGGGGGCTCGCGAGCAGTACTTC. Amino acid sequence: CASSYSRQGAREQYF.

The V gene is TRBV5-1, the J gene TRBJ2-7, with 9 positions matching TRBD2. The CDR3 loop spans 13 amino acids. CDR1 is SGHRS and CDR2 is YFSETQ in the germline V gene. J gave up 2 bases and V 3 bases, and 0 bases lay outside the gene matches. For the CDR3, the DNA is TGCGCCAGCAGCTCTAGCGGGGCCTACGAGCAGTACTTC. Its protein product is CASSSSGAYEQYF.

This rearrangement joins TRBV24-1 to TRBJ2-2, with TRBD1 matching 7 bases. Germline V gene lookup returns CDR1 KGHDR and CDR2 SFDVKD. Unmatched junction bases numbered 0, after V lost 3 bases and J lost 3 bases. The CDR3 runs to 14 residues. The CDR3 reads CATSDDRDTGELFF. The CDR3 DNA is TGTGCCACCAGTGATGACAGGGACACCGGGGAGCTGTTTTTT.

This chain links TRBV24-1 with TRBJ1-2; TRBD1 might be the D (5 bases). Trimming removed 0 bases from V and 3 bases from J, with 7 bases in between. Per germline, CDR1 KGHDR and CDR2 SFDVKD. This CDR3 is built from 14 residues. The CDR3 coding sequence is TGTGCCACCAGTGATTTGGGCAGGGACTATGGCTACACCTTC. Translated: CATSDLGRDYGYTF.

The genes are TRBV10-1 and TRBJ1-1; 9 bases are shared with TRBD1. This CDR3 has 15 amino acids. Germline CDR1 and CDR2: WNHNN and SYGVQD (reference sequence). J gave up 1 base and V 0 bases, and 0 bases lay outside the gene matches. Here the CDR3 reads CASSESTGGNTEAFF. In DNA form, the CDR3 reads TGCGCCAGCAGTGAGTCGACAGGGGGGAACACTGAAGCTTTCTTT.

The chain employs TRBV7-7 and TRBJ2-3; D may be TRBD2 (5 bases). CDR1 is SSHAT and CDR2 is FNYEAQ in the germline V gene (reference sequence). The CDR3 sequence is 15 residues long. V lost 5 bases and J 1 base, leaving 13 bases between the germline ends. The chain's CDR3 is CASSLTSVGTDTQYF. The DNA of the CDR3 is TGTGCCAGCAGCCTCACTAGTGTCGGCACAGATACGCAGTATTTT.

J is TRBJ2-7 and V is TRBV27; 8 bases are a match to TRBD1. Per the germline V gene, CDR1 is MNHEY and CDR2 is SMNVEV (reference sequence). V trimming: 6 bases; J trimming: 2 bases; junction bases outside the gene matches: 9. The length of the CDR3 is 15 residues. The CDR3 reads CASSSTRDRTYEQYF. DNA for the CDR3: TGTGCCAGCAGCTCGACCCGGGACAGGACCTACGAGCAGTACTTC.

The chain uses TRBV4-1 and TRBJ2-1; D may be TRBD2 (5 bases). CDR3 length equals 17 residues. V lost 3 bases and J 0 bases, leaving 15 bases between the germline ends. Germline CDR1 is MGHRA and CDR2 is YSYEKL. CDR3 region: CASSQPPSRSSYNEQFF. CDR3 DNA sequence: TGCGCCAGCAGCCAGCCCCCTAGCAGAAGCTCCTACAATGAGCAGTTCTTC.

The chain carries TRBV29-1 and TRBJ2-2; 8 bases line up with TRBD1. Germline values: CDR1 SQVTM, CDR2 ANQGSEA. J gave up 0 bases and V 7 bases, and 4 bases lay outside the gene matches. The CDR3 covers 14 residues. CDR3 sequence reads: CSAGQGTNTGELFF. CDR3 DNA: TGCAGCGCCGGACAGGGAACGAACACCGGGGAGCTGTTTTTT.

The chain recombines TRBV3-1 (or the pseudogene TRBV3-2) with TRBJ2-2; TRBD1 matches at 12 bases. CDR3 length equals 16 residues. V trimming: 5 bases; J trimming: 13 bases; junction bases outside the gene matches: 14. Germline V gene data show CDR1 as LGHDT and CDR2 as YNNKEL (reference sequence). The CDR3 reads CASSSGTGGAYRVLFF. In DNA form, the CDR3 reads TGTGCCAGCAGCTCCGGGACAGGGGGCGCCTATCGCGTGCTGTTTTTT.

The chain couples TRBV12-5 to TRBJ1-5; possible D gene TRBD1, 5 bases. Looked up from germline, CDR1 is LGHNT and CDR2 is FRNRAP. V was clipped by 7 bases and J by 5 bases, with 9 bases between them. The CDR3 is made up of 12 amino acids. This CDR3 reads CASARDYQPQHF. CDR3 DNA sequence: TGTGCTAGTGCCAGGGATTATCAGCCCCAGCATTTT.